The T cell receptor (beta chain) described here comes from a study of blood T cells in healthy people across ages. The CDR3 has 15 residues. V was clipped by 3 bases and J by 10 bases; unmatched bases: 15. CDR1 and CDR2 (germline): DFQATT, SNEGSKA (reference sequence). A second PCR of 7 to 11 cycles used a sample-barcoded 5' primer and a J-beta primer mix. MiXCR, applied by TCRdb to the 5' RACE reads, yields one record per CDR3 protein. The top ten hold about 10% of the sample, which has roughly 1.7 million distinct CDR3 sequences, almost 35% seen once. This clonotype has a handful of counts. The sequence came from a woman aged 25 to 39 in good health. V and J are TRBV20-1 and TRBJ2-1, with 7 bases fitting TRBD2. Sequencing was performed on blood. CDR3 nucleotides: TGCAGTGCTAGGGGCACGACTAGCTTGGGTCGGGAGCAGTTCTTC. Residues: CSARGTTSLGREQFF.